This T cell receptor (beta chain) was observed in a study of CD8 T cells in Susac syndrome. Random hexamers were used to reverse transcribe roughly 0.45 to 1 ug of RNA. Coverage of TCR beta CDR3 amplification by immunoSEQ multiplex PCR extended to 54 Vbeta and 13 Jbeta. In TCRdb, the immunoSEQ multiplex PCR reads were re-called with MiXCR into one record per CDR3 protein. The profile shows some 260,000 distinct CDR3 sequences, around 93% of them singletons. Germline lookup yields CDR1 LNHNV and CDR2 YYDKDF (reference sequence). The ends were cut back, 1 base at V and 5 bases at J, with 11 bases in the middle. The CDR3 has 14 residues.

The TCR comes from a human donor with multiple sclerosis. V gene TRBV15 combines with J gene TRBJ2-5; no clear D gene. The sample consisted of CD4+ T cells from PBMCs. The CDR3 spells CATSRGGRPETQYF. DNA for the CDR3: TGTGCCACCAGCAGAGGGGGTCGCCCGGAGACCCAGTACTTC.